This record concerns one TCR beta chain sequence. Its cognate antigen has yet to be identified. Nothing much larger sits one base from this clone, and base qualities are not available. Sample treatment or condition, as interpreted from the label and publication: suppressive antiretroviral therapy. Cells were stimulated with a pool of overlapping HIV-1 Gag 15-mer peptides at roughly 1 ug per peptide per mL. Memory populations depleted of antigen-responding cells were obtained by sorting nonresponding CD40L-negative CD69-negative CD45RO-high memory CD4+ T cells. HIV-1-infected adults in whom suppressive ART had been started during chronic infection were enrolled as participants. Plasma HIV-1 RNA had been undetectable (below 50 copies/mL) in participants for at least 4 years. To be included, participants needed a CD4+ T cell count above 400 cells/uL and a positive CMV serology. Before stimulation, PBMCs were isolated using density centrifugation and then depleted of CD8+ T cells. Stimulation of CD8-depleted PBMCs was carried out for more than 15 hours with anti-CD28/CD49d costimulation, CD40-blocking antibody and enfuvirtide, to prevent new infections. Cells were sorted on a Beckman Coulter MoFlo Legacy or XDP sorter, with propidium iodide excluding dead cells. Genomic DNA was extracted using the QIAamp DNA Mini Kit for samples with more than one million cells and using the Quick-DNA Microprep Kit for all other samples.

The immunoSEQ hsTCRB assay version 4 in survey mode was used to sequence TCRbeta repertoires from genomic DNA. Genomic DNA was diluted to about 9 ng/uL, and up to 1 ug per sample was used for TCRbeta sequencing. The original pipeline was this. Analysis of the TCRbeta data was done in ImmunoSeq Analyzer 3.0, and diversity was computed on productive nucleotide rearrangements. Using the Immunarch R package, lower-bound TCR diversity was estimated with the improved Chao index and clonality was estimated with the Gini coefficient. Different nucleotide rearrangements encoding the same CDR3beta amino acid sequence were treated as distinct clonotypes. Differential abundance analysis found TCRbeta sequences that were significantly enriched in antigen-responding cells compared with anti-CD3/anti-CD28-activated cells. Using predicted peptide-MHC specificity as the basis, GLIPH2 grouped TCRs into clusters, both for each participant individually and for the merged data sets that combined participants. Here the immuneACCESS table is served through TCRdb, limited to in-frame sequences with V and J called. Missing clones are a known gap in these copies; in checked studies unresolved V genes cover under half, and the rest lacks a known reason. The DNA gave D and trimming, while V, J and clone size come from that table. In this sample the table shows about 40,000 clones, 70% to 80% of which occur a single time. The ten largest make up approximately 15% of the sample.

The CDR3 measures 16 amino acids from cysteine to phenylalanine. Only the CDR3 DNA is retained, 48 bases long and in frame from the first base. CDR1 and CDR2 (SGHTA, FQGTGA) derive from the germline V gene. The junction shows trimming of 5 bases on V and 0 bases on J, plus 16 bases between the germline ends. This sample is drawn from a study of persistence of HIV-infected CD4 T cells (dated by TCRdb to the early 2020s). For the study in its entirety: The study isolated CMV- and HIV-1 Gag-responding CD4+ T cells from ART-treated individuals to examine antigen-driven clonal expansion of HIV-1-infected cells. In the cross-participant TCR cluster analysis, under ten participants were included for CMV and about 7 participants were included for Gag. Suppressive ART had been received by participants for a median of about eight years. Proviral sequencing was used to assess clonality among infected cells, whereas TCRbeta sequencing gauged the clonality of all cells within each sorted population. Peripheral blood samples of up to roughly 200 mL were collected at multiple time points, except for two participants, who underwent leukapheresis at a single time point.

The full study reports these points: TCRbeta richness in CMV- and Gag-responding cells was significantly lower than in anti-CD3/anti-CD28-responding cells; CMV-responding cells had higher oligoclonality than CD3/CD28-stimulated and Gag-responding cells. Only a small number of individuals took part in the study, and the range of antigens tested was limited. Bulk TCR analyses could not be restricted to the rare CMV-responding cells that actually carried HIV-1 proviruses. Within the same sorted populations, TCR oligoclonality correlated with proviral oligoclonality. Enrichment of degenerate expanded CDR3beta sequences was found in antigen-responding cells, suggesting convergent selection of CD4+ responses to CMV and Gag.

Here the chain combines TRBV7-3 and TRBJ2-5; the D gene may be TRBD1 or TRBD2, since each aligns over 5 bases. This TCR was sampled from an adult man with HIV who was CMV-seropositive. Material: CD4+ T cells sorted from PBMCs after approximately 19-hour stimulation, obtained from a patient who received antiretroviral therapy. In the paper's terms, the cell subset or site label means: CD40L-CD69- CD45RO-high memory CD4 T cells not responding to Gag peptides. The CDR3 in this case is CASSPTGATDQETQYF. The DNA sequence is TGTGCCAGCAGCCCTACCGGGGCGACAGACCAAGAGACCCAGTACTTC.